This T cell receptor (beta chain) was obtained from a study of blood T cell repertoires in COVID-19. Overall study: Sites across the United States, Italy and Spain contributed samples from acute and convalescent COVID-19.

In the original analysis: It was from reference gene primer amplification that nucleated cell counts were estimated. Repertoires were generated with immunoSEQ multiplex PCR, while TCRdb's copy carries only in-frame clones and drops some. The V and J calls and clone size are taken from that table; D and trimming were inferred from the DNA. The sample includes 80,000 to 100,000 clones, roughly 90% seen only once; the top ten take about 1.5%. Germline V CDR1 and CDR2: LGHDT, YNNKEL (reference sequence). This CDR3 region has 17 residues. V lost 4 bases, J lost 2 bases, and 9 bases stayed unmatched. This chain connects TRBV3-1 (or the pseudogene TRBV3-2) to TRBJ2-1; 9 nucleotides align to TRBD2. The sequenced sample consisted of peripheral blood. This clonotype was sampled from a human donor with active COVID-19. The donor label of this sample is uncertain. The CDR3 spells CASSLTRGGGAYNEQFF. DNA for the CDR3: TGTGCCAGCAGCCTCACAAGGGGCGGGGGGGCCTACAATGAGCAGTTCTTC.